Presented here are 30 T cell receptor beta chains from one specimen sequenced in a study of blood T cell repertoires in COVID-19. Method: immunoSEQ multiplex PCR; TCRdb's copy keeps in-frame clones and lacks some. Among more than 90,000 clones listed, roughly nine tenths were seen once. Sequencing was carried out using peripheral blood. Receptors were obtained from a man in his 70s who had recovered from COVID-19.

The V gene is TRBV2, the J gene TRBJ2-7; TRBD1 matches 7 bases. The ends lost 7 bases at V and 7 bases at J; junction bases unmatched: 7. Germline V gives CDR1 SNHLY, CDR2 FYNNEI. CDR3 length: 12 amino acids. CDR3 sequence: CASTLTGWEQYF. The CDR3 nucleotides read TGTGCCAGCACCCTGACAGGGTGGGAGCAGTACTTC.

The gene calls are TRBV15 and TRBJ2-1; D is perhaps TRBD2 (6 bases). V lost 0 bases, J lost 10 bases, and 13 bases lay in between. CDR3 length: 14 amino acids. Germline lookup yields CDR1 LNHNV and CDR2 YYDKDF (reference sequence). CDR3 sequence: CATSRDFGGREQFF. The DNA for the CDR3 is TGTGCCACCAGCAGAGATTTCGGGGGTCGCGAGCAGTTCTTC.

The chain is built from TRBV7-6 and TRBJ2-1; D gene uncertain. The CDR3 loop spans 13 amino acids. V was trimmed by 2 bases and J by 8 bases, leaving 10 bases between them. Germline lookup yields CDR1 SGHVS and CDR2 FNYEAQ. The CDR3 region is CASSLSGFDEQFF. CDR3 in DNA: TGTGCCAGCAGCTTATCAGGTTTCGATGAGCAGTTCTTC. Drawing the rest from reference TRBV7-6 and TRBJ2-1, the complete variable domain is GAGVSQSPRYKVTKRGQDVALRCDPISGHVSLYWYRQALGQGPEFLTYFNYEAQQDKSGLPNDRFSAERPEGSISTLTIQRTEQRDSAMYRCASSLSGFDEQFFGPGTRLTVL.

This chain uses TRBV6-2 or TRBV6-3 with TRBJ1-1; D remains unclear. CDR1 and CDR2 (germline): MNHEY, SVGEGT. The CDR3 totals 12 residues. V was shortened by 6 bases and J by 4 bases, with 9 bases between the two germline ends. CDR3 bases: TGTGCCAGCAGCTGGGCAGGCACTGAAGCTTTCTTT. This gives the protein CASSWAGTEAFF.

This chain links TRBV7-2 with TRBJ2-1, with 7 positions matching TRBD1. CDR1 and CDR2 (germline): SGHTA, FQGNSA. CDR3 length: 14 residues. V shed 1 base, J shed 4 bases, and the junction held 1 base outside the gene matches. The CDR3 nucleotides read TGTGCCAGCAGCTTAGGGACAGGTTACAATGAGCAGTTCTTC. Encoded protein: CASSLGTGYNEQFF.

J is TRBJ2-1 and V is TRBV5-1; 9 bases are a match to TRBD2. V lost 0 bases, J lost 0 bases, and 7 bases stayed unmatched. CDR1 is SGHRS, CDR2 YFSETQ, per germline. CDR3 length: 18 residues. DNA for the CDR3: TGCGCCAGCAGCTTGGCTCGCCTAGCGGGAAGCTCCTACAATGAGCAGTTCTTC. It yields the protein CASSLARLAGSSYNEQFF.

V and J are TRBV29-1 and TRBJ2-7; no clear D gene. V gave up 5 bases and J gave up 6 bases, with 14 bases separating them. CDR3 length equals 12 residues. In germline, CDR1 is SQVTM, CDR2 ANQGSEA. The CDR3 DNA reads as TGCAGCGTTTCTGAAGTCTCTACCGAGCAGTACTTC. Its translation: CSVSEVSTEQYF.

The chain links TRBV7-3 to TRBJ2-1, with 7 positions matching TRBD1. Germline V lookup: CDR1 SGHTA, CDR2 FQGTGA. Trimming cost V 1 base and J 8 bases; bases outside gene matches: 8. This CDR3 spans 15 amino acids. The CDR3 nucleotides read TGTGCCAGCAGCTTAAAGTCAGGGGGTAGGGATGAGCAGTTCTTC. The encoded protein is CASSLKSGGRDEQFF.

The rearrangement joins TRBV5-5 to TRBJ2-4; D remains unclear. This CDR3 region has 16 residues. With 1 base removed from V and 0 bases from J, the gap between germline ends came to 11 bases. Germline V gives CDR1 SGHKS, CDR2 YYEKEE (reference sequence). CDR3 amino acids: CASSLPQTLAKNIQYF. The CDR3, as DNA: TGTGCCAGCAGCTTGCCCCAGACTCTAGCCAAAAACATTCAGTACTTC.

The chain has TRBV4-1 and TRBJ1-3; 8 bases line up with TRBD1. The germline CDR1 and CDR2 sequences are MGHRA and YSYEKL. The V and J ends lost 0 bases and 4 bases, in that order; junction bases with no gene match: 11. This CDR3 has 18 residues. The CDR3 region is CASSQDLWAGGMGNTIYF. The CDR3 DNA reads TGCGCCAGCAGCCAAGATCTGTGGGCAGGGGGCATGGGAAACACCATATATTTT.

This sequence joins TRBV5-1 and TRBJ1-5; 10 bases fit TRBD1. Germline V CDR1 and CDR2: SGHRS, YFSETQ. The CDR3 spans 16 residues. V was clipped by 4 bases and J by 3 bases; unmatched bases: 7. The CDR3 DNA reads TGCGCCAGCAGCCCAGGGACAGGGGCTAACAATCAGCCCCAGCATTTT. This encodes CASSPGTGANNQPQHF.

This clone was detected only once. The genes are TRBV19 and TRBJ2-7; D perhaps matches TRBD2 (6 bases). CDR1 is LNHDA, CDR2 SQIVND, per germline (reference sequence). This CDR3 region has 17 residues. V was shortened by 5 bases and J by 4 bases, with 24 bases between the two germline ends. The CDR3 region is CASSLGGPGRGRYEQYF. The CDR3 DNA sequence: TGTGCCAGTAGTTTGGGGGGTCCGGGCAGAGGAAGATACGAGCAGTACTTC. Together with reference TRBV19 and TRBJ2-7, the CDR3 gives the full variable domain: DGGITQSPKYLFRKEGQNVTLSCEQNLNHDAMYWYRQDPGQGLRLIYYSQIVNDFQKGDIAEGYSVSREKKESFPLTVTSAQKNPTAFYLCASSLGGPGRGRYEQYFGPGTRLTVT.

The chain couples TRBV18 to TRBJ1-1; D possibly corresponds to TRBD1 (6 bases). V lost 5 bases to trimming and J lost 1 base, with 11 bases between them. The CDR3 covers 14 residues. Germline CDR1 reads KGHSH; CDR2 reads LQKENI. The CDR3 spells CASSLRGWNTEAFF. The CDR3, as DNA: TGTGCCAGCTCATTAAGGGGGTGGAACACTGAAGCTTTCTTT.

The chain carries TRBV27 and TRBJ2-7, with a possible D match to TRBD1 (6 bases). This CDR3 is 14 amino acids long. The germline V gene has CDR1 MNHEY and CDR2 SMNVEV (reference sequence). Trimming took off 3 bases at V and 5 bases at J, with 14 bases between the two ends. As DNA, the CDR3 is TGTGCCAGCAGTTTTCGGGATGGGGGCGACGAGCAGTACTTC. Residues: CASSFRDGGDEQYF.

The genes are TRBV11-3 and TRBJ2-2; TRBD1 agrees at 9 bases. Germline trimming cut 5 bases from V and 5 bases from J; bases unmatched to any gene: 6. The V gene's germline CDR1 is SGHNT and CDR2 YENEEA. CDR3 length: 15 amino acids. In DNA, the CDR3 is TGTGCCAGCAGCCCGGGACAGGGCCATACCGGGGAGCTGTTTTTT. This encodes CASSPGQGHTGELFF.

The chain couples TRBV7-2 to TRBJ2-3, with a possible D match to TRBD1 (6 bases). The CDR3 is made up of 14 amino acids. V dropped 1 base and J dropped 3 bases, with 8 bases sitting between them. Germline V gene lookup returns CDR1 SGHTA and CDR2 FQGNSA. Here the CDR3 DNA reads TGTGCCAGCAGCTTAGGTACAGGGACAGATACGCAGTATTTT. It codes for CASSLGTGTDTQYF. Full variable domain (missing parts from reference TRBV7-2 and TRBJ2-3): GAGVSQSPSNKVTEKGKDVELRCDPISGHTALYWYRQSLGQGLEFLIYFQGNSAPDKSGLPSDRFSAERTGGSVSTLTIQRTQQEDSAVYLCASSLGTGTDTQYFGPGTRLTVL.

This chain uses TRBV19 with TRBJ1-3; 8 bases are a match to TRBD1. Germline V gene data show CDR1 as LNHDA and CDR2 as SQIVND (reference sequence). The V gene end was trimmed by 8 bases and the J gene end by 7 bases; junction bases not matched to a gene: 10. The CDR3 extends over 14 amino acids. The CDR3 bases are TGTGCCAGTTCCCAGGACAGGGACAAGAACACCATATATTTT. This translates into CASSQDRDKNTIYF.

This sequence joins TRBV27 and TRBJ2-4, with D maybe TRBD1 (5 bases). CDR1 MNHEY and CDR2 SMNVEV come from the germline V gene (reference sequence). The length of the CDR3 is 13 residues. V was trimmed by 2 bases and J by 4 bases, leaving 6 bases between them. The CDR3 nucleotides read TGTGCCAGCAGTTTAGACAGTAAAAACATTCAGTACTTC. Its translation: CASSLDSKNIQYF.

The chain combines TRBV18 with TRBJ1-1; D is uncertain. Germline CDR1 is KGHSH and CDR2 is LQKENI. The CDR3 consists of 13 residues. Trimming removed 2 bases at V and 7 bases at J, with 11 bases between. The CDR3 sequence: CASSPGQLNEAFF. The CDR3 DNA sequence: TGTGCCAGCTCACCAGGGCAGTTAAATGAAGCTTTCTTT.

This clone came up once. The genes are TRBV19 and TRBJ1-3; 9 bases map to TRBD1. This CDR3 has 14 amino acids. Germline values: CDR1 LNHDA, CDR2 SQIVND (reference sequence). V was clipped by 9 bases and J by 4 bases; unmatched bases: 7. CDR3 DNA sequence: TGTGCCAGCGGACAGGGGACGGGCGGAAACACCATATATTTT. It codes for CASGQGTGGNTIYF.

V usage is TRBV4-2 and J usage is TRBJ2-7; TRBD2 matches at 9 bases. The CDR3 extends over 14 amino acids. Germline V gene data show CDR1 as LGHNA and CDR2 as YNFKEQ. The V and J ends lost 4 bases and 2 bases, in that order; junction bases with no gene match: 3. This chain's CDR3 is CASSLSGGPYEQYF. As DNA, the CDR3 is TGTGCCAGCAGCCTGAGCGGGGGGCCCTACGAGCAGTACTTC.

This chain links TRBV5-1 with TRBJ1-6; D might be TRBD1 (5 bases). There are 16 residues in the CDR3. Trimming pared 0 bases from V and 3 bases from J, leaving 10 bases between. CDR1 SGHRS and CDR2 YFSETQ come from the germline V gene. The CDR3 DNA reads TGCGCCAGCAGCTTGGGGGCAGGGAACTATAATTCACCCCTCCACTTT. Amino acids: CASSLGAGNYNSPLHF.

The chain uses TRBV2 and TRBJ2-7; TRBD2 is a possible D gene (6 bases). V gave up 8 bases and J gave up 4 bases, with 9 bases separating them. The CDR3 is 11 residues long. Germline lookup yields CDR1 SNHLY and CDR2 FYNNEI. The CDR3 coding sequence is TGTGCCAGCCAGGAGGGTTACGAGCAGTACTTC. Translating it yields CASQEGYEQYF.

This rearrangement joins TRBV18 to TRBJ2-7; 7 bases are shared with TRBD1. In germline, CDR1 is KGHSH, CDR2 LQKENI. This CDR3 has 13 residues. With V trimmed by 4 bases and J by 5 bases, 5 bases remained unmatched. In DNA form, the CDR3 reads TGTGCCAGCTCACGACAGGGTTATCACGAGCAGTACTTC. Protein sequence: CASSRQGYHEQYF.

This chain connects TRBV2 to TRBJ2-2; D may be TRBD1 (6 bases). V lost 7 bases to trimming and J lost 5 bases, with 14 bases between them. CDR3 length equals 14 residues. Per the germline V gene, CDR1 is SNHLY and CDR2 is FYNNEI. CDR3 region: CASTQGIGTGELFF. The CDR3 coding sequence is TGTGCCAGCACCCAGGGGATAGGGACCGGGGAGCTGTTTTTT.

The chain couples TRBV4-1 to TRBJ1-2, with 8 bases lining up with TRBD1. Germline V CDR1 and CDR2: MGHRA, YSYEKL. CDR3 length: 19 amino acids. V lost 1 base, J lost 4 bases, and 17 bases stayed unmatched. The CDR3 spells CASSQVERSRTGRSYGYTF. In nucleotides, the CDR3 is TGCGCCAGCAGCCAAGTAGAGAGGAGTCGGACAGGGAGATCCTATGGCTACACCTTC.

Notes on this clone: Other DNA sequences in this sample translate to the same CDR3. The chain employs TRBV7-2 and TRBJ2-1; TRBD1 aligns across 8 bases. This CDR3 contains 14 residues. Trimming at V came to 3 bases and at J to 9 bases, leaving 7 bases not matched to a gene. Germline CDR1 reads SGHTA; CDR2 reads FQGNSA. The chain's CDR3 is CASSFGTGSGEQFF. The CDR3 nucleotides are TGTGCCAGCAGCTTTGGGACAGGATCGGGTGAGCAGTTCTTC.

The rearrangement links TRBV30 to TRBJ2-3; TRBD1 aligns across 8 bases. V lost 3 bases to trimming and J lost 4 bases; unmatched junction nucleotides: 3. CDR1 is GTSNPN, CDR2 SVGIG, per germline (reference sequence). CDR3 length: 13 amino acids. DNA for the CDR3: TGTGCCTGGAGCCCAGGGGGCTCAGATACGCAGTATTTT. It is translated as CAWSPGGSDTQYF.

The chain uses TRBV5-6 and TRBJ2-3; TRBD1 is a possible D gene (7 bases). Between the trimmed V and J ends, which lost 1 base and 0 bases, there was a span of 18 bases. Germline CDR1 reads SGHDT; CDR2 reads YYEEEE. The CDR3 contains 18 residues. The DNA of the CDR3 is TGTGCCAGCAGCTTGAAGTACGGAGGGGGCCCTAGCACAGATACGCAGTATTTT. Translation: CASSLKYGGGPSTDTQYF.

V gene TRBV5-1 combines with J gene TRBJ2-4; 8 bases are shared with TRBD1. There are 18 residues in the CDR3. Germline V CDR1 and CDR2: SGHRS, YFSETQ. V shed 4 bases and J 0 bases; nucleotides not matched to a gene: 12. The CDR3 spells CASSPAGTGSIAKNIQYF. CDR3 coding DNA: TGCGCCAGCAGCCCGGCCGGGACAGGATCAATAGCCAAAAACATTCAGTACTTC.